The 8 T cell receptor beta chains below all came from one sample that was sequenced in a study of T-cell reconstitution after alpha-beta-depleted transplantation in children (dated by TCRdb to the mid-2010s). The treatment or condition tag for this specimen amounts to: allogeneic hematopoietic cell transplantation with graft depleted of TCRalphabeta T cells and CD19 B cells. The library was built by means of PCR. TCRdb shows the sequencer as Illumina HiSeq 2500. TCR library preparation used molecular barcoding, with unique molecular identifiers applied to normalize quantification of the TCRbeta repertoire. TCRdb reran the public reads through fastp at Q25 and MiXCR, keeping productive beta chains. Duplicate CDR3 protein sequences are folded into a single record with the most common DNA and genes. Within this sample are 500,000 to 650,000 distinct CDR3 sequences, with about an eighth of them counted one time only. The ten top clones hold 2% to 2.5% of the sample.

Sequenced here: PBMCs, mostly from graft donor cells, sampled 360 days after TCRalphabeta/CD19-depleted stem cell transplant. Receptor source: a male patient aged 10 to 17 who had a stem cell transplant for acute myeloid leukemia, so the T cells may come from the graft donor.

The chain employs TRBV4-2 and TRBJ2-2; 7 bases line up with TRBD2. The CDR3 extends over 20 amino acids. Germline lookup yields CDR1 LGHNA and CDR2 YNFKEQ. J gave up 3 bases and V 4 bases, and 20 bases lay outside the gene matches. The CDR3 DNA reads TGTGCCAGCAGCCCCAGAGGAAGACTAGAGGAGCGGGGCTACACCGGGGAGCTGTTTTTT. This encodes CASSPRGRLEERGYTGELFF.

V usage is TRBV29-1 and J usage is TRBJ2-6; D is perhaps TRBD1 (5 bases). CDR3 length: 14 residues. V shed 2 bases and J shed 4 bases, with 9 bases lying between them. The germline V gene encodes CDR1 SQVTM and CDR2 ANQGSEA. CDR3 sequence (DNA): TGCAGCGTTGAAAAGGGGCCCGGGGCCAACGTCCTGACTTTC. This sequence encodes CSVEKGPGANVLTF.

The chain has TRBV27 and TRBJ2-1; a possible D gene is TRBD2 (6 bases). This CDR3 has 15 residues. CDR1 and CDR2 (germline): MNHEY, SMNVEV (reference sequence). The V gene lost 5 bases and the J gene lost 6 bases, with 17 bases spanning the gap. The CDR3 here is CASSPRGTVGNEQFF. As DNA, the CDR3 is TGTGCCAGCAGTCCCCGGGGGACCGTCGGCAATGAGCAGTTCTTC.

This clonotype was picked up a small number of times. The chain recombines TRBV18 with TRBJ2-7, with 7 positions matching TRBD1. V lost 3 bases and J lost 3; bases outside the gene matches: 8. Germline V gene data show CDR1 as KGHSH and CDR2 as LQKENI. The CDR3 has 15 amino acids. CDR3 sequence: CASSPLDRVDYEQYF. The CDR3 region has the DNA TGTGCCAGCTCACCCTTAGACAGGGTCGACTACGAGCAGTACTTC.

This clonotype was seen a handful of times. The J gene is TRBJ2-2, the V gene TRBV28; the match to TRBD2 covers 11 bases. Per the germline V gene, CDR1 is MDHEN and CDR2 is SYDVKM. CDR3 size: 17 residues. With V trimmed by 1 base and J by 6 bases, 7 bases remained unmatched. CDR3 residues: CASSLLIGLAGPGELFF. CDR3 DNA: TGTGCCAGCAGTTTATTAATAGGACTAGCGGGCCCCGGGGAGCTGTTTTTT.

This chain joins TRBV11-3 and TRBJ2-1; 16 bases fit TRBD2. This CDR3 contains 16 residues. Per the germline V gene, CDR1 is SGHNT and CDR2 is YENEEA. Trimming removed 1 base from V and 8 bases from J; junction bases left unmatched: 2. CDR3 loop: CASSLGGTSGRDEQFF. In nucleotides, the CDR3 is TGTGCCAGCAGCTTAGGGGGGACTAGCGGGAGGGATGAGCAGTTCTTC.

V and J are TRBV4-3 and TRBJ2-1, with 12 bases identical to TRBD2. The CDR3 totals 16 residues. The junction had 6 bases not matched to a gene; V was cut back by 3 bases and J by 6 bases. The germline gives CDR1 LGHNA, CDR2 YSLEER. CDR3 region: CASSHLLAGGGNEQFF. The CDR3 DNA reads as TGCGCCAGCAGCCACCTTCTAGCGGGAGGGGGCAATGAGCAGTTCTTC.

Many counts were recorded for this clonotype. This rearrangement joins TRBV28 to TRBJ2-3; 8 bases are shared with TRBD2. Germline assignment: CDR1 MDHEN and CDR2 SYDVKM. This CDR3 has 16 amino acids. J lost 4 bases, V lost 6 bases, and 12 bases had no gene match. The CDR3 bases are TGTGCCAGCAGCCCGAGCCCGGGAGGGGGGTCAGATACGCAGTATTTT. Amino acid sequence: CASSPSPGGGSDTQYF. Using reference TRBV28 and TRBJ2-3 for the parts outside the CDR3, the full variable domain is DVKVTQSSRYLVKRTGEKVFLECVQDMDHENMFWYRQDPGLGLRLIYFSYDVKMKEKGDIPEGYSVSREKKERFSLILESASTNQTSMYLCASSPSPGGGSDTQYFGPGTRLTVL.